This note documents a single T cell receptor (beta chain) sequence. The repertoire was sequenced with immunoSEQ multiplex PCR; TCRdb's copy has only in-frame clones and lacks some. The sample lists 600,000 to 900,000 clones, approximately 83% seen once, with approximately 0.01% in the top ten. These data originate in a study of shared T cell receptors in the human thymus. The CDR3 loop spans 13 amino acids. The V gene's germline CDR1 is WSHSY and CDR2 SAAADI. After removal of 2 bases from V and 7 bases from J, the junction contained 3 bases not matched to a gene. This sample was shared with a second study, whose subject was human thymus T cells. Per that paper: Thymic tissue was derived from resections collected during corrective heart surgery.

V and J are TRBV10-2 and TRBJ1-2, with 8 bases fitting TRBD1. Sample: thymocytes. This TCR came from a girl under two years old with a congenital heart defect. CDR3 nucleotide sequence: TGCGCCAGCAGTGAGGGACAGGGTGTTGGCTACACCTTC. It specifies CASSEGQGVGYTF.